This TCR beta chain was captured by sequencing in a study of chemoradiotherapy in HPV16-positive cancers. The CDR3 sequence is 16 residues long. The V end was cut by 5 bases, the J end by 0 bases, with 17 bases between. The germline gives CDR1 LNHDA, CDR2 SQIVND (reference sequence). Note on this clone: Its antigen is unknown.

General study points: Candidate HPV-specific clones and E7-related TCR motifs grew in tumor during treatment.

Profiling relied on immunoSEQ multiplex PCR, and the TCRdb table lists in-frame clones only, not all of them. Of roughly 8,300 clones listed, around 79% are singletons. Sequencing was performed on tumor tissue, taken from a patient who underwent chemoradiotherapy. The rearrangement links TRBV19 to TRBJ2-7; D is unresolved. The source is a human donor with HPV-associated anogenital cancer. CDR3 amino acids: CASSGLFTSTSYEQYF. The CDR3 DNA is TGTGCCAGTAGTGGTTTATTCACCTCCACCTCCTACGAGCAGTACTTC.